Listed below are T cell receptor beta chains from one sample, sequenced in a study of human T cells and chemical hapten exposure. In TCRdb, the reads were re-called with MiXCR into one record per CDR3 protein. The table has 95,000 to 150,000 distinct CDR3 sequences, about 8.9% seen once. The specimen sequenced was whole blood. These receptors were collected from a human donor in good health. Some clones in this sample may be carry-over from other donors' samples. Each CDR3 is given with its conserved first and last residue. The D gene is left open where the match is weak. Only some rows state a clone size, as once, few, many or a class for expanded clones.

>TRBJ1-1|TRBD1|TRBV6-2/TRBV6-3|many
CASSPDRAPHQNTEAFF
TGTGCCAGCAGCCCTGACAGGGCCCCCCACCAGAACACTGAAGCTTTCTTT
>TRBJ2-2|TRBD1|TRBV6-6|many
CASRLQGGTGELFF
TGTGCCAGCAGACTACAGGGGGGCACCGGGGAGCTGTTTTTT
>TRBJ2-1|NA|TRBV10-3|NA
CAIKPRDRAINEQFF
TGTGCCATCAAACCCCGGGACCGAGCTATAAATGAGCAGTTCTTC
>TRBJ2-3|NA|TRBV9|many
CASSVEPSPFASTDTQYF
TGTGCCAGCAGCGTAGAACCTAGCCCCTTCGCTAGCACAGATACGCAGTATTTT
>TRBJ2-5|TRBD2|TRBV7-2|NA
CASSLVSGGAGETQYF
TGTGCCAGCAGCTTAGTTAGCGGGGGGGCCGGAGAGACCCAGTACTTC
>TRBJ2-1|TRBD2|TRBV12-3/TRBV12-4|many
CASSTSGGARFF
TGTGCCAGCAGTACTAGCGGGGGGGCTCGGTTCTTC
>TRBJ2-3|NA|TRBV20-1|NA
CSARWADTQYF
TGCAGTGCTAGGTGGGCAGATACGCAGTATTTT
>TRBJ2-4|TRBD1|TRBV7-9|many
CASSPNRGWAKNIQYF
TGTGCCAGCAGCCCTAACAGGGGATGGGCCAAAAACATTCAGTACTTC
>TRBJ2-3|NA|TRBV4-2|few
CASSRRLGDTQYF
TGTGCCAGCAGCCGGAGACTAGGGGATACGCAGTATTTT
>TRBJ2-2|NA|TRBV5-1|many
CASSFRDIRVTGELFF
TGCGCCAGCAGCTTCCGGGACATAAGGGTTACCGGGGAGCTGTTTTTT
>TRBJ2-3|TRBD1|TRBV27|NA
CASSLGQYLPDTQYF
TGTGCCAGCAGCTTGGGACAGTATCTCCCGGATACGCAGTATTTT
>TRBJ2-4|NA|TRBV6-2/TRBV6-3|few
CASRGSKNIQYF
TGTGCCAGCAGGGGGTCCAAAAACATTCAGTACTTC
>TRBJ2-2|NA|TRBV4-3|NA
CASSYLDQANTGELFF
TGCGCCAGCAGCTATCTGGACCAAGCGAACACCGGGGAGCTGTTTTTT
>TRBJ2-1|NA|TRBV2|many
CASRPGPGTHGNEQFF
TGTGCCAGCAGGCCGGGACCAGGGACCCACGGGAATGAGCAGTTCTTC